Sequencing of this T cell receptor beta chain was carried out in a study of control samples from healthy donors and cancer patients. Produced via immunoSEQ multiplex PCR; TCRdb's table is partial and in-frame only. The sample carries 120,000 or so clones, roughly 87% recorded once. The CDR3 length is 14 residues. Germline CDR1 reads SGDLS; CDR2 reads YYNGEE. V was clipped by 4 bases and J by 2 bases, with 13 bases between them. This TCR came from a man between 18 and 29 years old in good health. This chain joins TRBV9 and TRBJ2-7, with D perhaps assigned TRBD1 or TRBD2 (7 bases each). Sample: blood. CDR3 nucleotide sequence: TGTGCCAGCAGCCCCGCAGGGGGGGCCTACGAGCAGTACTTC. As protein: CASSPAGGAYEQYF.